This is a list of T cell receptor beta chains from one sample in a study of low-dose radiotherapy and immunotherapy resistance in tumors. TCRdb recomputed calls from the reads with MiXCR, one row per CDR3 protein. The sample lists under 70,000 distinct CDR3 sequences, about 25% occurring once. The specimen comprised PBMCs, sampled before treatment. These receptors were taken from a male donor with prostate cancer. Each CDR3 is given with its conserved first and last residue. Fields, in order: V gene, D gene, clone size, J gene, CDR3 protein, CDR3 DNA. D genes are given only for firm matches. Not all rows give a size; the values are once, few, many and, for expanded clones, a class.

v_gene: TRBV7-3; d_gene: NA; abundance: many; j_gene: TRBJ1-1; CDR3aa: CASSLMGEGTEAFF; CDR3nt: TGTGCCAGCAGCTTAATGGGGGAAGGCACTGAAGCTTTCTTT
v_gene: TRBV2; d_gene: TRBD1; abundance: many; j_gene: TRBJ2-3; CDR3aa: CASRRQGVGTDTQYF; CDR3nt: TGTGCCAGCCGACGACAGGGAGTGGGCACAGATACGCAGTATTTT
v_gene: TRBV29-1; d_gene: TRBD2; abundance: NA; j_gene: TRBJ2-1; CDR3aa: CSATTSGRGNEQFF; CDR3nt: TGCAGCGCAACTACTAGCGGGAGGGGCAATGAGCAGTTCTTC
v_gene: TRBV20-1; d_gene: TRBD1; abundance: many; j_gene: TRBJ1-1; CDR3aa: CSAEGAGTKAFF; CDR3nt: TGCAGTGCTGAGGGGGCCGGGACAAAAGCTTTCTTT
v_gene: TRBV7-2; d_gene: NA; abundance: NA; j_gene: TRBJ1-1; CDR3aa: CASSLALEDMNTEAFF; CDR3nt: TGTGCCAGCAGCTTAGCGCTGGAGGACATGAACACTGAAGCTTTCTTT
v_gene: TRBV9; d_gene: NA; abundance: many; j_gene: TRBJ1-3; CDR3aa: CASSVAANSGNTIYF; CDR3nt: TGTGCCAGCAGCGTAGCCGCGAACTCTGGAAACACCATATATTTT
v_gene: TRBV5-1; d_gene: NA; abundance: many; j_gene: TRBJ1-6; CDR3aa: CASSLLGVDNSPLHF; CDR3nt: TGCGCCAGCAGCTTGCTAGGGGTCGATAATTCACCCCTCCACTTT
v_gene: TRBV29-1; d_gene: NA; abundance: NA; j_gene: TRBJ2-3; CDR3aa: CSARPSGHPTDTQYF; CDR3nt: TGCAGTGCTAGGCCTTCGGGACATCCCACAGATACGCAGTATTTT
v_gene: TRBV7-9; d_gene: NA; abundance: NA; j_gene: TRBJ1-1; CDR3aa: CASSRDPRNTEAFF; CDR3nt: TGTGCCAGCAGCCGAGACCCTAGGAACACTGAAGCTTTCTTT
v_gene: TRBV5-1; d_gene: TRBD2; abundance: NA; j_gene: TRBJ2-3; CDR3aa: CASSLDPSGTDTQYF; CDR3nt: TGCGCCAGCAGCTTGGATCCTAGCGGAACAGATACGCAGTATTTT
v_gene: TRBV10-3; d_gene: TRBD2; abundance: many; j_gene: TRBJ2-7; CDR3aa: CAISEPQTSGSYEQYF; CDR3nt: TGTGCCATCAGTGAGCCGCAGACTAGCGGGTCTTACGAGCAGTACTTC
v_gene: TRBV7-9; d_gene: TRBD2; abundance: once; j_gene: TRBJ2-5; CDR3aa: CASSQLAGGAETQYF; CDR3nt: TGTGCCAGCAGCCAACTAGCGGGGGGAGCCGAGACCCAGTACTTC
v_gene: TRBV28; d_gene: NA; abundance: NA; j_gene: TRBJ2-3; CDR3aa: CASTYRVGFPPDTQYF; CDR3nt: TGTGCCAGCACCTACAGGGTTGGTTTCCCCCCAGATACGCAGTATTTT
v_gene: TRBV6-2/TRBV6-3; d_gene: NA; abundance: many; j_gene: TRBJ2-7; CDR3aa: CASSYKSEGWQYF; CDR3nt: TGTGCCAGCAGTTACAAAAGCGAGGGGTGGCAGTACTTC
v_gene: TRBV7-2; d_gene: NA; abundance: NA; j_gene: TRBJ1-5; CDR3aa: CASSLWVGTGSNQPQHF; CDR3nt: TGTGCCAGCAGCCTATGGGTTGGGACGGGGAGCAATCAGCCCCAGCATTTT
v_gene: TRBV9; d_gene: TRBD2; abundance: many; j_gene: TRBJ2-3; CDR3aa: CASSVGLAGRSSTDTQYF; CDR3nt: TGTGCCAGCAGCGTAGGACTAGCGGGGCGATCTAGCACAGATACGCAGTATTTT
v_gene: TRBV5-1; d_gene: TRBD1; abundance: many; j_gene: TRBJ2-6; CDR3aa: CASSPAGTVENVLTF; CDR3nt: TGCGCCAGCAGCCCGGCCGGGACAGTAGAAAACGTCCTGACTTTC
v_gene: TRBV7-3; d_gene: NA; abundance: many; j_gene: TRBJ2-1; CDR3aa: CASSKRGGATNNEQFF; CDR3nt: TGTGCCAGCAGCAAGCGAGGCGGGGCGACAAACAATGAGCAGTTCTTC
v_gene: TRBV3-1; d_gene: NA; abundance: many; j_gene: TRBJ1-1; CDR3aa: CASRPPGRAEAFF; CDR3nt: TGTGCCAGCAGGCCCCCCGGGAGGGCTGAAGCTTTCTTT
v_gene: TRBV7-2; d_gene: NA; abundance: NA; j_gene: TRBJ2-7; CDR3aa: CASSLGRRTYEQYF; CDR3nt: TGTGCCAGCAGCTTAGGGCGGAGAACCTACGAGCAGTACTTC
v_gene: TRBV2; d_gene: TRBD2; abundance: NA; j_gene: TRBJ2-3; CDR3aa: CATESGGPPDTQYF; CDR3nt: TGTGCCACCGAGAGCGGGGGGCCCCCCGATACGCAGTATTTT
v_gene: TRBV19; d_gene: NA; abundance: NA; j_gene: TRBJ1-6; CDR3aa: CASSIRGASNNSPLHF; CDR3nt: TGTGCCAGTAGTATCCGGGGGGCTTCGAATAATTCACCCCTCCACTTT
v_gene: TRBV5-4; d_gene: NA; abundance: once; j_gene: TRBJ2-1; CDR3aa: CASSLYLRYGSNEQFF; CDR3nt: TGTGCCAGCAGCTTGTATCTCCGGTATGGGTCCAATGAGCAGTTCTTC
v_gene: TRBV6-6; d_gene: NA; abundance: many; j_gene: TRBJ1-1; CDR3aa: CASSLSLNTEAFF; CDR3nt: TGTGCCAGCAGTTTGTCGCTGAACACTGAAGCTTTCTTT
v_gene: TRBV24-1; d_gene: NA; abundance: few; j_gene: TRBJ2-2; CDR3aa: CATSDLKTPGELFF; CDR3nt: TGTGCCACCAGTGATCTCAAGACCCCCGGGGAGCTGTTTTTT
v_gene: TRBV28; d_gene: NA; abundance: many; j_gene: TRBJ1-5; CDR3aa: CASGKQGREPQHF; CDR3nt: TGTGCCAGCGGCAAACAGGGTAGAGAGCCCCAGCATTTT
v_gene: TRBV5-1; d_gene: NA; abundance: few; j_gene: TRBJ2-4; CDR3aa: CASSLGGARNIQYF; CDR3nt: TGCGCCAGCAGCTTGGGGGGTGCTAGAAACATTCAGTACTTC
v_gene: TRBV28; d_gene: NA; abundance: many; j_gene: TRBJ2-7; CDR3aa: CASGGTGSFYEQYF; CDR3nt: TGTGCCAGCGGGGGTACCGGGTCTTTCTACGAGCAGTACTTC
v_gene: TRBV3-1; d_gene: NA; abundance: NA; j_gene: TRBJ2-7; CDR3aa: CASSPSGIEQYF; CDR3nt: TGTGCCAGCAGCCCAAGTGGGATCGAGCAGTACTTC
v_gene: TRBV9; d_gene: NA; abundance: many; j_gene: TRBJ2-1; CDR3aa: CASSEFSHRTDEQFF; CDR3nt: TGTGCCAGCAGCGAATTTAGTCATCGGACGGATGAGCAGTTCTTC
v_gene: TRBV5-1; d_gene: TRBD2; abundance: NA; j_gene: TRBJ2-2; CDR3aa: CASRRRLAGGSTGELFF; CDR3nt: TGCGCCAGCAGGCGGAGGTTAGCGGGAGGAAGCACCGGGGAGCTGTTTTTT
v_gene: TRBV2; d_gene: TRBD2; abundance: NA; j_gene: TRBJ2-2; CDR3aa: CASSELRLAAKNTGELFF; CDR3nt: TGTGCCAGCAGTGAATTGCGACTAGCGGCCAAGAACACCGGGGAGCTGTTTTTT
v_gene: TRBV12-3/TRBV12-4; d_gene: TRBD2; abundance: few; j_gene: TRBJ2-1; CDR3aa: CASGVRALLAGAPLNEQFF; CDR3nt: TGTGCCAGCGGCGTGAGGGCATTACTAGCGGGAGCGCCTCTTAATGAGCAGTTCTTC
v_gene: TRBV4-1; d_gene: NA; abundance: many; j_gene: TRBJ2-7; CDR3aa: CASSQPGHRKEGEQYF; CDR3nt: TGCGCCAGCAGCCAACCGGGACATCGAAAAGAGGGGGAGCAGTACTTC
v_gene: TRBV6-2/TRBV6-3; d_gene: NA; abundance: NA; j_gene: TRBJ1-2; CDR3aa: CASRGTANYGYTF; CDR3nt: TGTGCCAGCAGAGGTACAGCTAACTATGGCTACACCTTC
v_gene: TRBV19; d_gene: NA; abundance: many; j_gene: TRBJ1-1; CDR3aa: CASRWGRGAAEAFF; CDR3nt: TGTGCCAGTAGATGGGGGAGGGGCGCGGCTGAAGCTTTCTTT
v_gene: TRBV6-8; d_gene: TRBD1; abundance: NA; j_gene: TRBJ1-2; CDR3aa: CASRRTGGVGYTF; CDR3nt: TGTGCCAGCAGGCGGACAGGGGGCGTCGGCTACACCTTC
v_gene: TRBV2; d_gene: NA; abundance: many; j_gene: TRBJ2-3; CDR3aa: CASEVEDTQYF; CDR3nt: TGTGCCAGCGAGGTTGAAGATACGCAGTATTTT
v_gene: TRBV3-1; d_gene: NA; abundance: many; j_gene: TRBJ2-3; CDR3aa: CASSNAASTDTQYF; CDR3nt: TGTGCCAGCAGCAACGCGGCTAGCACAGATACGCAGTATTTT
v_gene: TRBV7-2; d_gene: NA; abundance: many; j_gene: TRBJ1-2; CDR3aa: CASSLGSGGASSYGYTF; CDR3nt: TGTGCCAGCAGCTTAGGGTCTGGGGGGGCGTCATCCTATGGCTACACCTTC
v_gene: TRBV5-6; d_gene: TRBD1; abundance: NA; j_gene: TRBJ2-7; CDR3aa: CASSLRLDRGSYEQYF; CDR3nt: TGTGCCAGCAGCTTGAGGCTTGACAGGGGCTCCTACGAGCAGTACTTC
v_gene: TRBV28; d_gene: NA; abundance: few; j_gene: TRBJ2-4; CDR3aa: CASSTLTGGVHGLAMDIQYF; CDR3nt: TGTGCCAGCAGTACCCTGACAGGGGGCGTTCATGGACTAGCGATGGACATTCAGTACTTC
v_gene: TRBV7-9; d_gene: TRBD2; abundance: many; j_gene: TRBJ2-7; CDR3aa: CASTHNGLAGTYEQYF; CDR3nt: TGTGCCAGCACCCATAACGGACTAGCGGGAACTTACGAGCAGTACTTC
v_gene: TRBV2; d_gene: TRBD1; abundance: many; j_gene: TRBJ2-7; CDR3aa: CASTFSGTAVYEQYF; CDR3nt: TGTGCCAGCACTTTCTCCGGGACAGCCGTCTACGAGCAGTACTTC
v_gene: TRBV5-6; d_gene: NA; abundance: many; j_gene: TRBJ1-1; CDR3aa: CASSLPDIAEAFF; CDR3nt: TGTGCCAGCAGCTTACCGGACATCGCTGAAGCTTTCTTT
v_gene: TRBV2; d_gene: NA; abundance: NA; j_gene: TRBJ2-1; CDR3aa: CASKLSRGGFDEQFF; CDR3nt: TGTGCCAGCAAACTCTCCAGGGGAGGGTTCGATGAGCAGTTCTTC
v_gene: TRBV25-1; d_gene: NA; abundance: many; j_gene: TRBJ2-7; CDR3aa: CASSEPGSSYEQYF; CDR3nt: TGTGCCAGCAGTGAACCCGGGAGTTCCTACGAGCAGTACTTC
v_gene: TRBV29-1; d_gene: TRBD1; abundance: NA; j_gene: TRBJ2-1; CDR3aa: CSASLLTRGLTNEQFF; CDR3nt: TGCAGCGCCTCGTTATTGACAAGGGGGCTGACCAATGAGCAGTTCTTC
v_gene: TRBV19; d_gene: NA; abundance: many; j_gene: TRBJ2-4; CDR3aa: CASSIATIANIQYF; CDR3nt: TGTGCCAGTAGTATTGCCACCATCGCCAACATTCAGTACTTC
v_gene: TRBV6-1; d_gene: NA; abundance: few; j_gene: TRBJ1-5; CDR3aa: CASSAPYSNQPQHF; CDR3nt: TGTGCCAGCAGCGCCCCCTATAGCAATCAGCCCCAGCATTTT
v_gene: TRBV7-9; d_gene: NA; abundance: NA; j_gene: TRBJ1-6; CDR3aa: CASSLDVGNNSPLHF; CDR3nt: TGTGCCAGCAGCTTAGATGTGGGCAATAATTCACCCCTCCACTTT
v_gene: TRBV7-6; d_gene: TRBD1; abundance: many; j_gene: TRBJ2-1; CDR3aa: CASTQQPTGMGNEQFF; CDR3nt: TGTGCCAGCACCCAACAACCGACAGGGATGGGCAATGAGCAGTTCTTC
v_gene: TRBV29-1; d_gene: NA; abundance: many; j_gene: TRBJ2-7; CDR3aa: CSVEGEQGSSYEQYF; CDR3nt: TGCAGCGTTGAAGGGGAACAAGGGAGCTCCTACGAGCAGTACTTC
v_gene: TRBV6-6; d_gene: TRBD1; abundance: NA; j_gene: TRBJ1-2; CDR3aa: CASSYSTDRVIGYTF; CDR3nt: TGTGCCAGCAGTTACTCGACGGACAGGGTAATCGGCTACACCTTC
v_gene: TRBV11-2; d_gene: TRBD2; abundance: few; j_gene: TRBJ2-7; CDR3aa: CASSFGASGTYEQYF; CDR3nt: TGTGCCAGTAGCTTTGGGGCTAGCGGGACCTACGAGCAGTACTTC
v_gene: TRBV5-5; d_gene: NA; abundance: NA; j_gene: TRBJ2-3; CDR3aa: CASSSPEPSTDTQYF; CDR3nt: TGTGCCAGCAGCTCCCCGGAGCCTAGCACAGATACGCAGTATTTT
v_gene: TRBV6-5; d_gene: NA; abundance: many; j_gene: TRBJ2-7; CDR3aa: CASGNPQHQNEQYF; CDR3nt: TGTGCCAGCGGGAACCCACAGCATCAGAACGAGCAGTACTTC
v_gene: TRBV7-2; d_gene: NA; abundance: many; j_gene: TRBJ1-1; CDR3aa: CASSFSPLNTEAFF; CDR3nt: TGTGCCAGCAGCTTCTCACCGCTCAACACTGAAGCTTTCTTT
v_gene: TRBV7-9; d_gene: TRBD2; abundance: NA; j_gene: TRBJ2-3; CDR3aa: CASSLATGGGTDTQYF; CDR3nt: TGTGCCAGCAGCTTAGCAACGGGAGGTGGTACAGATACGCAGTATTTT